The 10 T cell receptor beta chains below were found in one sample sequenced in a study of blood T cell repertoires in COVID-19. The data were produced by immunoSEQ multiplex PCR, yet TCRdb's version contains in-frame clones alone and is incomplete. The sample contains roughly 220,000 clones, around 85% of which appear only once. The material sequenced was PBMCs or T cells enriched from blood (not recorded which). All receptors derive from a middle-aged woman with acute COVID-19.

The V and J genes are TRBV18 and TRBJ2-7, with 12 bases matching TRBD2. The CDR3 is 14 amino acids. V lost 5 bases to trimming and J lost 1 base; unmatched junction nucleotides: 0. Looked up from germline, CDR1 is KGHSH and CDR2 is LQKENI. CDR3: CASSGLAGSYEQYF. The CDR3 region has the DNA TGTGCCAGCTCAGGACTAGCGGGATCCTACGAGCAGTACTTC.

The V and J genes are TRBV2 and TRBJ2-3, with 8 bases fitting TRBD2. Germline V CDR1 and CDR2: SNHLY, FYNNEI. This CDR3 has 15 amino acids. The ends lost 6 bases at V and 4 bases at J; junction bases unmatched: 9. The CDR3 region has the DNA TGTGCCAGCAGCGGAACGGGGGGGGGCGCAGATACGCAGTATTTT. This encodes CASSGTGGGADTQYF.

This clone was counted a few times. The rearrangement links TRBV6-5 to TRBJ1-2, with D maybe TRBD1 (6 bases). This CDR3 has 13 amino acids. In germline, CDR1 is MNHEY, CDR2 SVGAGI. V lost 2 bases, J lost 4 bases, and 8 bases lay in between. For the CDR3, the DNA is TGTGCCAGCAGTTACGTGGGGGCCTATGGCTACACCTTC. Protein sequence: CASSYVGAYGYTF.

In this sample, this clone turned up once. The chain is built from TRBV5-1 and TRBJ2-1, with a possible D match to TRBD1 (6 bases). This CDR3 region has 14 residues. V was trimmed by 8 bases and J by 8 bases, leaving 20 bases between them. CDR1 and CDR2 (germline): SGHRS, YFSETQ. The CDR3 nucleotides are TGCGCCAGTAGACGACAGGCCACTAACGATGAGCAGTTCTTC. This gives the protein CASRRQATNDEQFF.

The chain links TRBV6-5 to TRBJ2-5, with 10 positions matching TRBD1. The CDR3 is 12 residues long. V shed 10 bases and J 4 bases; nucleotides not matched to a gene: 3. Germline CDR1 MNHEY, CDR2 SVGAGI. Here the CDR3 DNA reads TGTGCCACCGACAGGGGGCGAGAGACCCAGTACTTC. This gives the protein CATDRGRETQYF.

The chain couples TRBV7-8 to TRBJ2-1; TRBD1 might be the D (5 bases). There are 15 residues in the CDR3. Deletions cut 0 bases from V and 2 bases from J, with 8 bases between. From germline, CDR1 is SGHVS and CDR2 FQNEAQ. Here the CDR3 reads CASSLAGAPYNEQFF. The CDR3 DNA is TGTGCCAGCAGCTTAGCAGGGGCCCCCTACAATGAGCAGTTCTTC.

The CDR3 loop is CASSQGSQGAGQYF. DNA of the CDR3: TGCGCCAGCAGCCAAGGTAGTCAGGGGGCAGGGCAGTACTTC. The chain carries TRBV4-1 and TRBJ2-7, with 8 bases that match TRBD1. V shed 1 base and J 9 bases; nucleotides not matched to a gene: 8. This CDR3 spans 14 amino acids. CDR1 and CDR2 (germline): MGHRA, YSYEKL.

The chain employs TRBV6-5 and TRBJ1-1; the match to TRBD1 covers 7 bases. V dropped 6 bases and J dropped 4; count of bases not matched to a gene: 11. From germline, CDR1 is MNHEY and CDR2 SVGAGI. The CDR3 contains 15 residues. CDR3 DNA: TGTGCCAGCAGACACCCACAGGGGTTATTCACTGAAGCTTTCTTT. Translated: CASRHPQGLFTEAFF.

V usage is TRBV6-5 and J usage is TRBJ1-2, with 7 bases lining up with TRBD1. The CDR3 spans 14 residues. Trimming cost V 0 bases and J 4 bases; bases outside gene matches: 2. Germline CDR1 reads MNHEY; CDR2 reads SVGAGI. CDR3 coding DNA: TGTGCCAGCAGTTACTCGTCAGGGGGCTATGGCTACACCTTC. It codes for CASSYSSGGYGYTF.

This clone was seen ten or more times. The rearrangement links TRBV5-1 to TRBJ1-1; TRBD1 is a possible D gene (5 bases). V lost 0 bases, J lost 3 bases, and 9 bases lay in between. Germline loops: CDR1 SGHRS, CDR2 YFSETQ. The CDR3 extends over 14 amino acids. The DNA for the CDR3 is TGCGCCAGCAGCTTGGGGGCGGGGGACACTGAAGCTTTCTTT. Translated, it gives CASSLGAGDTEAFF.